The 2 T cell receptor beta chains below were found in one sample sequenced in a study of human T cells and chemical hapten exposure. Via MiXCR, TCRdb re-called the RACE reads, giving one row per CDR3 protein. The table shows more than 150,000 distinct CDR3 sequences, with just under 30% occurring only once. This sample's time point: pre-sensitization, week 0. Documented treatment: therapeutic diphenylcyclopropenone sensitization with weekly scalp DPC. This specimen consisted of whole blood, obtained in connection with sensitization to the hapten diphenylcyclopropenone (DPC). The receptors were sampled from a woman under 40 with alopecia areata. Some clones in this sample may be carry-over from other donors' samples.

This clonotype was detected a few times. The V call is TRBV20-1, the J call TRBJ2-1, with D unclear. The ends were cut back, 3 bases at V and 7 bases at J, with 22 bases in the middle. The CDR3 consists of 16 residues. Looked up from germline, CDR1 is DFQATT and CDR2 is SNEGSKA (reference sequence). CDR3 sequence reads: CSARIRGFGLENEQFF. In DNA form, the CDR3 reads TGCAGTGCTAGGATAAGAGGTTTCGGCCTTGAAAATGAGCAGTTCTTC.

The chain joins TRBV24-1 to TRBJ2-1, with TRBD1 as a possible D gene (6 bases). The V end lost 5 bases, the J end lost 0 bases, and 19 bases lay between the germline ends. The V gene's germline CDR1 is KGHDR and CDR2 SFDVKD. The CDR3 covers 18 residues. CDR3 sequence reads: CATSGPGHLPPSYNEQFF. CDR3 DNA: TGTGCCACCAGTGGGCCGGGACATCTACCTCCCTCCTACAATGAGCAGTTCTTC.